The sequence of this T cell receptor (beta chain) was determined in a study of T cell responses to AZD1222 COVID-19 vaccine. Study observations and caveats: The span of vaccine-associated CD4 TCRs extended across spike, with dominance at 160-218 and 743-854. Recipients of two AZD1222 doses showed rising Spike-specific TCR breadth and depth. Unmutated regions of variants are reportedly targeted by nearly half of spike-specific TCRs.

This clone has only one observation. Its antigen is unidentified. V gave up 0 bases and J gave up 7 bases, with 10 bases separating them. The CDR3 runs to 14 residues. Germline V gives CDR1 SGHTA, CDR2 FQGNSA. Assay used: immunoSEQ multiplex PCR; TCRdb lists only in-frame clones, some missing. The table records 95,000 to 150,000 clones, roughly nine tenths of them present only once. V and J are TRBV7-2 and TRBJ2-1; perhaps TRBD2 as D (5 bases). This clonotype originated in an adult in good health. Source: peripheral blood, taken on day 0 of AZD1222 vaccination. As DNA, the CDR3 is TGTGCCAGCAGCTTAGCGAGGGTTAAGAATGAGCAGTTCTTC. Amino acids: CASSLARVKNEQFF.